This entry lists 10 T cell receptor beta chains sequenced from one sample in a study of radiation and T cells in renal cell carcinoma. The sample's time point: blood 4 weeks post-SBRT, at nephrectomy. This sample's treatment: 15 Gy SBRT to primary tumor, nephrectomy 4 weeks later. The repertoire was sequenced with immunoSEQ multiplex PCR; TCRdb's copy has only in-frame clones and lacks some. The data contain around 100,000 clones, about 79% of them seen just once; the ten biggest clones take up less than 7.5%. The sample consisted of blood, taken from a patient whose treatment included radiotherapy and nephrectomy. The receptor source for this set is a man aged 55-75 years with renal cell carcinoma.

The rearrangement uses TRBV27 and TRBJ2-2, with TRBD1 identical over 12 bases. The CDR3 covers 17 residues. CDR1 is MNHEY, CDR2 SMNVEV, per germline (reference sequence). V trimming: 2 bases; J trimming: 6 bases; junction bases outside the gene matches: 7. The CDR3 loop reads CASSLRVGTGGSGELFF. CDR3 coding DNA: TGTGCCAGCAGTTTAAGGGTAGGGACAGGGGGCTCCGGGGAGCTGTTTTTT.

The genes are TRBV5-4 and TRBJ1-1; the D gene is possibly TRBD1 (5 bases). V was shortened by 2 bases and J by 1 base, with 9 bases between the two germline ends. The CDR3 runs to 14 residues. Germline lookup yields CDR1 SGHNT and CDR2 YYREEE (reference sequence). The CDR3 loop reads CASSFTTANTEAFF. CDR3 DNA sequence: TGTGCCAGCAGCTTCACGACAGCGAACACTGAAGCTTTCTTT.

V gene TRBV7-9 combines with J gene TRBJ2-7; 10 bases line up with TRBD2. The CDR3 is made up of 15 amino acids. Germline V gene lookup returns CDR1 SEHNR and CDR2 FQNEAQ (reference sequence). V shed 5 bases and J 4 bases; nucleotides not matched to a gene: 8. The CDR3 is CASSPSSGRAYEQYF. CDR3 DNA: TGTGCCAGCAGCCCCTCGAGCGGGAGGGCATACGAGCAGTACTTC.

The chain combines TRBV10-3 with TRBJ1-4, with 7 bases that match TRBD1. Germline-derived CDR1 and CDR2 are ENHRY and SYGVKD. This CDR3 spans 13 amino acids. J lost 5 bases, V lost 10 bases, and 7 bases had no gene match. In DNA, the CDR3 is TGTGCCACCGCCGGGACAGAAAATGAAAAACTGTTTTTT. It codes for CATAGTENEKLFF.

V and J are TRBV7-9 and TRBJ2-1; TRBD1 aligns across 9 bases. The CDR3 extends over 14 amino acids. V dropped 8 bases and J dropped 4; count of bases not matched to a gene: 6. CDR1 is SEHNR and CDR2 is FQNEAQ in the germline V gene (reference sequence). The CDR3 DNA follows: TGTGCCAGCGGCCTGACAGGGGGGTACAATGAGCAGTTCTTC. As protein: CASGLTGGYNEQFF.

This clone was recorded a few times. The chain recombines TRBV5-5 with TRBJ1-1; 8 bases match TRBD1. CDR3 length: 14 amino acids. Trimming at V came to 4 bases and at J to 0 bases, leaving 2 bases not matched to a gene. Per the germline V gene, CDR1 is SGHKS and CDR2 is YYEKEE (reference sequence). In DNA, the CDR3 is TGTGCCAGCAGCCGACAGGGGATGAACACTGAAGCTTTCTTT. Protein sequence: CASSRQGMNTEAFF. Supplemented by reference TRBV5-5 and TRBJ1-1, the full variable domain reads DAGVTQSPTHLIKTRGQQVTLRCSPISGHKSVSWYQQVLGQGPQFIFQYYEKEERGRGNFPDRFSARQFPNYSSELNVNALLLGDSALYLCASSRQGMNTEAFFGQGTRLTVV.

This clone has just a few counts. V is TRBV11-3 and J is TRBJ2-5, with D maybe TRBD2 (6 bases). This CDR3 contains 13 residues. The germline V and J ends were trimmed by 5 bases and 1 base, with 8 bases remaining between them. Germline CDR1 is SGHNT and CDR2 is YENEEA. CDR3 coding DNA: TGTGCCAGCAGCCCCGGGGGCCAAGAGACCCAGTACTTC. It is translated as CASSPGGQETQYF.

V usage is TRBV6-5 and J usage is TRBJ2-7; 10 bases are a match to TRBD1. Germline assignment: CDR1 MNHEY and CDR2 SVGAGI. V shed 0 bases and J 7 bases; nucleotides not matched to a gene: 6. The CDR3 has 15 amino acids. For the CDR3, the DNA is TGTGCCAGCAGTTACTCTGCGGGACAGGGGAGAGAGCAGTACTTC. Translating gives CASSYSAGQGREQYF.

This chain joins TRBV2 and TRBJ1-5; no clear D gene. The CDR3 spans 15 residues. Trimming left V 1 base short and J 5 bases short, with 12 bases between. Per germline, CDR1 SNHLY and CDR2 FYNNEI. The CDR3 bases are TGTGCCAGCAGTGAAGGCCCCTTCGTCGATCAGCCCCAGCATTTT. It codes for CASSEGPFVDQPQHF.

The rearrangement links TRBV4-3 to TRBJ2-1; TRBD1 might be the D (5 bases). CDR3 length equals 20 residues. The germline gives CDR1 LGHNA, CDR2 YSLEER. V dropped 0 bases and J dropped 3 bases, with 24 bases sitting between them. The CDR3 bases are TGCGCCAGCAGCCAAGATCCGATCTTTCGACAGTCACCGAACTACAATGAGCAGTTCTTC. This translates into CASSQDPIFRQSPNYNEQFF.